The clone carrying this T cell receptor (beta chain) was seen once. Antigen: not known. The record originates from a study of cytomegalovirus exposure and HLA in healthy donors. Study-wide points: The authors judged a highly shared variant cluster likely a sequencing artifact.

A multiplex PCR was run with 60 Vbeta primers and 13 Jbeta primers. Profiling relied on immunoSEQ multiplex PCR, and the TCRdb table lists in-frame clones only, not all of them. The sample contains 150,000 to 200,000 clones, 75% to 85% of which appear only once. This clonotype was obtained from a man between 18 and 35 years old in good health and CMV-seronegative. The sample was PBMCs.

As DNA, the CDR3 is TGTGCCAGCACAGCAGGTCGGGGTCAGCCCCAGCATTTT. Its translation is CASTAGRGQPQHF. The chain couples TRBV28 to TRBJ1-5; D remains unclear. Trimming left V 7 bases short and J 6 bases short, with 13 bases between. The germline CDR1 and CDR2 sequences are MDHEN and SYDVKM. This CDR3 is built from 13 residues.